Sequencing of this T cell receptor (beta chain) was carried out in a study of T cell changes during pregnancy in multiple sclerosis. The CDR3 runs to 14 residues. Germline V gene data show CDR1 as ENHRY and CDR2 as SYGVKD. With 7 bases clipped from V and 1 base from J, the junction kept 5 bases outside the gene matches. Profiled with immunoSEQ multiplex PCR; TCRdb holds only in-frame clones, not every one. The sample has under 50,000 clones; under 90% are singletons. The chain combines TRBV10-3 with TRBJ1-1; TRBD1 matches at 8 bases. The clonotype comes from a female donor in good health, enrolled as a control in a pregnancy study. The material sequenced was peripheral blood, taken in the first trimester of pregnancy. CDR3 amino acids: CAITSQGANTEAFF. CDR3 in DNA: TGTGCCATCACCAGCCAGGGGGCGAACACTGAAGCTTTCTTT.